This T cell receptor beta chain was sequenced for a study of long-term antiretroviral therapy in people with HIV. Version v3.0 of the immunoSEQ assay ran at survey level. TCRdb's copy holds only in-frame clones and misses some; the assay was immunoSEQ multiplex PCR. Of about 20,000 clones listed, around 82% are singletons. CDR1 and CDR2 from the germline V gene are KGHSH and LQKENI. This CDR3 spans 13 amino acids. The ends were cut back, 3 bases at V and 3 bases at J, with 8 bases in the middle. This sample comprised unsorted PBMCs, obtained 2.9 years after starting antiretroviral therapy. The receptor was derived from a young woman with HIV. The chain employs TRBV18 and TRBJ1-2; D is unresolved. CDR3 DNA sequence: TGTGCCAGCTCACCCCGGGTCGACTATGGCTACACCTTC. This gives the protein CASSPRVDYGYTF.